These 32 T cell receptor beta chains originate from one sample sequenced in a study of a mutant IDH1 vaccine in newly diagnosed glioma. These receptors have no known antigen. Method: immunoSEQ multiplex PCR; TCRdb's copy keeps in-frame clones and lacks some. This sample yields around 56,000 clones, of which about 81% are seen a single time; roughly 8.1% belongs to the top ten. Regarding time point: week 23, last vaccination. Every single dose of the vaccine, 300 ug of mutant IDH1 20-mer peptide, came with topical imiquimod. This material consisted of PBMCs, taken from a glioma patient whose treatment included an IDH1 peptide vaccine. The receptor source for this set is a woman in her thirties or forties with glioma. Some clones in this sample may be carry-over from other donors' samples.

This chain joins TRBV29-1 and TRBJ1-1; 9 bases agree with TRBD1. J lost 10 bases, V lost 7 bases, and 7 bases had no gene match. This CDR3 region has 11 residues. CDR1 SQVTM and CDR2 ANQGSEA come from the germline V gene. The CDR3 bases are TGCAGCGCCACAGGGGGCGCGACAGCTTTCTTT. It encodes CSATGGATAFF. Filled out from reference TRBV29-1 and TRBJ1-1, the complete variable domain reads SAVISQKPSRDICQRGTSLTIQCQVDSQVTMMFWYRQQPGQSLTLIATANQGSEATYESGFVIDKFPISRPNLTFSTLTVSNMSPEDSSIYLCSATGGATAFFGQGTRLTVV.

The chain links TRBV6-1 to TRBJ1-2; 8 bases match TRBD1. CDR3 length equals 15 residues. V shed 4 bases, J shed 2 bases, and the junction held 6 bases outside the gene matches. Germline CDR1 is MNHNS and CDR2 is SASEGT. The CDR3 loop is CASSVGQGGNYGYTF. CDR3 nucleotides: TGTGCCAGCAGTGTAGGACAGGGTGGAAACTATGGCTACACCTTC.

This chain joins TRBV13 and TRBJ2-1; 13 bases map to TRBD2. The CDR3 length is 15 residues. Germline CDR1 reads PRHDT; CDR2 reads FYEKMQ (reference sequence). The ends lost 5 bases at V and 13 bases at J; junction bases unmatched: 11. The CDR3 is CASSPTRWTSGGQFF. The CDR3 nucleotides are TGTGCCAGCAGCCCAACTAGGTGGACTAGCGGGGGACAGTTCTTC.

The CDR3 spells CASSLGVSYEQYF. The CDR3 DNA is TGCGCCAGCAGCTTGGGTGTCTCCTACGAGCAGTACTTC. This chain uses TRBV5-1 with TRBJ2-7, with no clear D. Germline CDR1 and CDR2: SGHRS and YFSETQ. This CDR3 contains 13 residues. Trimming removed 0 bases from V and 0 bases from J, with 4 bases in between.

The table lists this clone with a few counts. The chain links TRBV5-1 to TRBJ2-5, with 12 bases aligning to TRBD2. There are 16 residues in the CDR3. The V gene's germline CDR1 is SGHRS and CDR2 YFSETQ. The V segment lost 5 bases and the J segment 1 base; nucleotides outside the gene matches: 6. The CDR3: CASRPLTSGGQETQYF. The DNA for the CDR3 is TGCGCCAGCAGACCCTTGACTAGCGGGGGCCAAGAGACCCAGTACTTC.

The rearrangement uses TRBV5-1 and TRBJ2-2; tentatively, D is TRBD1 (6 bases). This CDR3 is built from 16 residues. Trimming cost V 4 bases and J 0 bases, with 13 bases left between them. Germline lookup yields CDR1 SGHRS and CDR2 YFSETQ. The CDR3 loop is CASSLRGSSNTGELFF. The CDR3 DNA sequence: TGCGCCAGCAGCCTCAGGGGAAGTTCGAACACCGGGGAGCTGTTTTTT.

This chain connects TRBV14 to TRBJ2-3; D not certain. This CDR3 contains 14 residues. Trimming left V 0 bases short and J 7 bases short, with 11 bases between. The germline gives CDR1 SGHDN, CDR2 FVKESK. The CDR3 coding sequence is TGTGCCAGCAGCCAAGATTTGGTAGGAAATACGCAGTATTTT. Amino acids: CASSQDLVGNTQYF.

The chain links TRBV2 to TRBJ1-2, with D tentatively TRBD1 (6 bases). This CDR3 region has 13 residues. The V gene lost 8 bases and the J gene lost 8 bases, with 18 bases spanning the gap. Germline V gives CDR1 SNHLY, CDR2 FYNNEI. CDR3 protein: CASSEGGTPGYTF. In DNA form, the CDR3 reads TGTGCCAGCTCGGAAGGGGGAACTCCGGGCTACACCTTC.

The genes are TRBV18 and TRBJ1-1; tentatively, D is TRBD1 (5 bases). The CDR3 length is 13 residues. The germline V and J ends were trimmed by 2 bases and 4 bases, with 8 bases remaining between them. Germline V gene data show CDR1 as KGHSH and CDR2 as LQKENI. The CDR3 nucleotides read TGTGCCAGCTCACCAAGCAGGGCCACTGAAGCTTTCTTT. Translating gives CASSPSRATEAFF.

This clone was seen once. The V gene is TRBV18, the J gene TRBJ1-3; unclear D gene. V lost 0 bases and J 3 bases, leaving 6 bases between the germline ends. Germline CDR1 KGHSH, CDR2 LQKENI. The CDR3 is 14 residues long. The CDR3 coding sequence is TGTGCCAGCTCACCACCAAGGGTTGGAAACACCATATATTTT. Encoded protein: CASSPPRVGNTIYF.

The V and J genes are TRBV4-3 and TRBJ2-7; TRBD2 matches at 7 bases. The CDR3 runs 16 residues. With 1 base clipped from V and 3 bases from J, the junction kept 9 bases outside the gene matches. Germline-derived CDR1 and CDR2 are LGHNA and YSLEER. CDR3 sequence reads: CASSQVRSSGVYEQYF. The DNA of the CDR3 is TGCGCCAGCAGCCAAGTACGTTCAAGCGGGGTCTACGAGCAGTACTTC.

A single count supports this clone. The CDR3 loop reads CASSLARGQPQHF. The CDR3 region has the DNA TGTGCCAGCAGCTTAGCCCGGGGCCAGCCCCAGCATTTT. The V call is TRBV11-3, the J call TRBJ1-5; D is perhaps TRBD1 (5 bases). V was shortened by 1 base and J by 7 bases, with 8 bases between the two germline ends. Germline V gene data show CDR1 as SGHNT and CDR2 as YENEEA. This CDR3 has 13 amino acids. Using reference TRBV11-3 and TRBJ1-5 for the parts outside the CDR3, the full variable domain is EAGVVQSPRYKIIEKKQPVAFWCNPISGHNTLYWYLQNLGQGPELLIRYENEEAVDDSQLPKDRFSAERLKGVDSTLKIQPAELGDSAVYLCASSLARGQPQHFGDGTRLSIL.

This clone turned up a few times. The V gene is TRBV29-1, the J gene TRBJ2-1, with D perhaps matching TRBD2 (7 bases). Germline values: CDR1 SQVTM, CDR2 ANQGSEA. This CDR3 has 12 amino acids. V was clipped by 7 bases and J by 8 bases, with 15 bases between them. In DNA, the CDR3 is TGCAGCGGGGGGGGCGGGTACGATGAGCAGTTCTTC. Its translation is CSGGGGYDEQFF.

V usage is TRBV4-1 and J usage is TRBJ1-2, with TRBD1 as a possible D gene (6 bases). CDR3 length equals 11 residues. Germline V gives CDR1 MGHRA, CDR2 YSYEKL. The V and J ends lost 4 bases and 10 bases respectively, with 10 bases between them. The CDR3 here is CASSPGDFYTF. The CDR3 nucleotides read TGCGCCAGCAGCCCAGGGGACTTCTACACCTTC.

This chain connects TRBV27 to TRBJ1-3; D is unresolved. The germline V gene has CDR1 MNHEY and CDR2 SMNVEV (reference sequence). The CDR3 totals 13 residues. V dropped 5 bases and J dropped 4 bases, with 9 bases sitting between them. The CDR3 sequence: CASSRGIGNTIYF. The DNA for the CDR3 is TGTGCCAGCAGTCGAGGTATCGGAAACACCATATATTTT.

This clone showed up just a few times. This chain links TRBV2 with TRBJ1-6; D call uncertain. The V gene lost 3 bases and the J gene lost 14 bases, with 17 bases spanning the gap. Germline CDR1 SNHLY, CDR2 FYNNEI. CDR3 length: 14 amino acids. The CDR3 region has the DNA TGTGCCAGCAGTGAGTACGCCCTGCCAATGGCCCTCCACTTT. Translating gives CASSEYALPMALHF.

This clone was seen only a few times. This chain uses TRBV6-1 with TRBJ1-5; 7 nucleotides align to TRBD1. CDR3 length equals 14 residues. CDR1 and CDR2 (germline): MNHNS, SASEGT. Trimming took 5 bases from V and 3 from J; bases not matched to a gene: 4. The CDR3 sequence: CASSLTGYNQPQHF. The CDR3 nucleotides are TGTGCCAGCAGTCTGACAGGGTACAATCAGCCCCAGCATTTT.

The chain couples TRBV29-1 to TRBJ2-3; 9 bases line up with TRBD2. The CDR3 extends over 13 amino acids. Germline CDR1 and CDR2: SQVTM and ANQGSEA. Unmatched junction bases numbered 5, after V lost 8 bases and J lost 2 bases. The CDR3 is CSLLAGFTDTQYF. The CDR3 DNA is TGCAGCCTTCTAGCGGGGTTCACAGATACGCAGTATTTT.

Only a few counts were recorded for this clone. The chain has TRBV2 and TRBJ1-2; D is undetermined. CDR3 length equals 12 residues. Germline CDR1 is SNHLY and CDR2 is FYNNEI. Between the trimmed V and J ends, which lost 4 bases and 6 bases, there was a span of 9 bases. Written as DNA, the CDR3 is TGTGCCAGCAGTGTAGGGTTTCATGGCTACACCTTC. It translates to CASSVGFHGYTF.

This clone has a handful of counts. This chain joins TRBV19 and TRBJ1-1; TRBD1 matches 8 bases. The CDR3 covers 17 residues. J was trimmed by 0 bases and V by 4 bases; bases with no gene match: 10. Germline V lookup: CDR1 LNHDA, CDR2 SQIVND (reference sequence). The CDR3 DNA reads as TGTGCCAGTAGTAGCGGGCACAGGGGGAGGATGAACACTGAAGCTTTCTTT. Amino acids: CASSSGHRGRMNTEAFF.

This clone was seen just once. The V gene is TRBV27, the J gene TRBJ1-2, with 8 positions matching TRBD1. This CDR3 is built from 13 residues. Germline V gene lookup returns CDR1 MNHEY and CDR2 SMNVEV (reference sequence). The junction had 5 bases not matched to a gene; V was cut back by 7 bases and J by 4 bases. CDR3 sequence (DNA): TGTGCCAGCACCTCTGGGACAGGCTATGGCTACACCTTC. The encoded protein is CASTSGTGYGYTF.

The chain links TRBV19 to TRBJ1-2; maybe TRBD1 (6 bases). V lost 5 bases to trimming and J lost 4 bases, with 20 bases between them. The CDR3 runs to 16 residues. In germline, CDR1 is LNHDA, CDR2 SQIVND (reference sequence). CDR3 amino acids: CASSQPWGGAGYGYTF. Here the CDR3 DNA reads TGTGCCAGTAGTCAACCCTGGGGGGGCGCAGGCTATGGCTACACCTTC.

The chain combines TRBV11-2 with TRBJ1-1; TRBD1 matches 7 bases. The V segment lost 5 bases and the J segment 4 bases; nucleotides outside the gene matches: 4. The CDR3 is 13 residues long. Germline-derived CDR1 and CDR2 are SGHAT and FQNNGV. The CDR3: CASSHRQGTEAFF. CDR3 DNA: TGTGCCAGCAGCCACCGACAGGGCACTGAAGCTTTCTTT.

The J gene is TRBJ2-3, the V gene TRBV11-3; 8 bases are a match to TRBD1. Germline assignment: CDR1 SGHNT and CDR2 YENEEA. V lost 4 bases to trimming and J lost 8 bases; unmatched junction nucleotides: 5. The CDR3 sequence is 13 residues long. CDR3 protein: CASSSATGATQYF. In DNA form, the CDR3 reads TGTGCCAGCAGCTCCGCGACAGGGGCTACGCAGTATTTT.

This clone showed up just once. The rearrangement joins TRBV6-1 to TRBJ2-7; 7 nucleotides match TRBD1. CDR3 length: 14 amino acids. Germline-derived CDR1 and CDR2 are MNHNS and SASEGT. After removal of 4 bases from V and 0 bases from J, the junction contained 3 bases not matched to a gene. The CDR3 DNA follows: TGTGCCAGCAGTGCCGACAGGGTCTCCTACGAGCAGTACTTC. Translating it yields CASSADRVSYEQYF.

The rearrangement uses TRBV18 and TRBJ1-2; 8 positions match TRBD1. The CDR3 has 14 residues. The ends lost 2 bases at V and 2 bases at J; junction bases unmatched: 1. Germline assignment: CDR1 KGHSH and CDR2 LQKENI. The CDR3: CASSPGTGNYGYTF. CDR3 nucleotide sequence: TGTGCCAGCTCACCAGGGACAGGAAACTATGGCTACACCTTC.

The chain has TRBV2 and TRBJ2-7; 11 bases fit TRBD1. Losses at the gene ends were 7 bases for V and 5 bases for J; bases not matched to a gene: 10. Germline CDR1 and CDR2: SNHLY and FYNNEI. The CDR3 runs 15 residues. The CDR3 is CASKPGTGGGNEQYF. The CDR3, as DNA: TGTGCCAGCAAGCCCGGGACAGGGGGTGGCAACGAGCAGTACTTC.

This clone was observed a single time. CDR3 sequence: CASSLARGRGNQPQHF. The DNA of the CDR3 is TGTGCCAGCAGCTTAGCTAGGGGTCGGGGCAATCAGCCCCAGCATTTT. The V call is TRBV7-8, the J call TRBJ1-5; a weak D match, TRBD1 (5 bases). V dropped 0 bases and J dropped 2 bases, with 11 bases sitting between them. CDR3 length: 16 amino acids. The germline CDR1 and CDR2 sequences are SGHVS and FQNEAQ. The complete variable domain, with remaining parts taken from reference TRBV7-8 and TRBJ1-5, reads GAGVSQSPRYKVAKRGQDVALRCDPISGHVSLFWYQQALGQGPEFLTYFQNEAQLDKSGLPSDRFFAERPEGSVSTLKIQRTQQEDSAVYLCASSLARGRGNQPQHFGDGTRLSIL.

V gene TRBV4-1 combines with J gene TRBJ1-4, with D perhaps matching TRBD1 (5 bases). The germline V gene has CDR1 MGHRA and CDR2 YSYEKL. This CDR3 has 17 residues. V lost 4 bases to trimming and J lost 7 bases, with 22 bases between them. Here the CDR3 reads CASSLAEVSRGGEKLFF. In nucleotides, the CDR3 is TGCGCCAGCAGCCTAGCGGAGGTTTCGAGGGGTGGTGAAAAACTGTTTTTT.

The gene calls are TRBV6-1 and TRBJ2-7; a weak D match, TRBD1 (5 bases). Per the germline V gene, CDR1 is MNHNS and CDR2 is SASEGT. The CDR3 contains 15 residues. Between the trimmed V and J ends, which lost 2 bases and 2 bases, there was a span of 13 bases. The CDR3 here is CASSELQVRAYEQYF. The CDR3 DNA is TGTGCCAGCAGTGAACTTCAAGTCAGGGCCTACGAGCAGTACTTC.

CDR3 DNA: TGTGCCAGCAGACTGGACAGGGGTTTGCATCAGCCCCAGCATTTT. Its protein product is CASRLDRGLHQPQHF. V gene TRBV6-6 combines with J gene TRBJ1-5; 9 bases fit TRBD1. CDR3 length: 15 residues. Germline CDR1 MNHNY, CDR2 SVGAGI (reference sequence). Trimming removed 6 bases from V and 5 bases from J; junction bases left unmatched: 8.

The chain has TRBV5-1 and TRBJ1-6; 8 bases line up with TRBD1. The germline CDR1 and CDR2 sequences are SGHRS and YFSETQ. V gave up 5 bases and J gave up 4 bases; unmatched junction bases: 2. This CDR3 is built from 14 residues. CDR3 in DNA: TGCGCCAGCAGTTGGACAGGGTATAATTCACCCCTCCACTTT. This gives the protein CASSWTGYNSPLHF.